The source of this TCR beta chain is a study of T cell responses to AZD1222 COVID-19 vaccine (dated by TCRdb to about 2021). Concerning the study at large: AZD1222 recipients given second doses at about 4 weeks or at about 12 weeks were pooled, since spike-specific TCR depth and breadth were not found to differ between the two schedules. TCR sequencing was performed for about 250 trial participants, of whom 207 were given two doses of AZD1222 and roughly 25 were given two doses of MenACWY control vaccine. Trial participants were enrolled by age into subgroups of 18-55, 56-69 and 70-plus years, and about 150, 27 and 61 TCR-sequenced participants, respectively, were included in these subgroups.

In light of the paper, this sample's time point label describes: baseline before first vaccination. Vaccinee samples were obtained from the UK trials COV001 and COV002, which included a single-blind randomized controlled phase 2/3 trial of AZD1222 (ChAdOx1 nCoV-19) in healthy adults. For TCRbeta chain sequencing, PBMC samples were collected from trial participants at day 0 and at day 28 after the second dose. Findings and caveats that apply to the study as a whole: The vaccine-associated CD4 TCRs covered the entire spike protein, and the dominant responses fell in regions 160-218 and 743-854. Participants were mostly white British and included more females than males, and it was suggested by the authors that clonal diversity may have been underestimated. Because no day 14 peak-response samples were available, the repertoires could be characterized only after the peak T cell response. Reportedly, close to half of the unique spike-specific TCRs recognized epitopes lying outside the regions that are mutated in the B.1.351 and B.1.1.7 variants. Spike-specific TCR breadth and depth rose significantly after two AZD1222 doses compared with day 0 and with MenACWY recipients. The 56-69-year group was small, and its depth increase did not reach significance, likely because of low power. Conclusions about previously exposed vaccinees are limited, since just six AZD1222 recipients were seropositive for SARS-CoV-2 at baseline.

The CDR3 regions of human TCRbeta chains were analyzed by immunosequencing. Under the source paper's analysis protocol: TCRs in the repertoires were matched against a reference library of SARS-CoV-2-specific TCRs that had been generated with the MIRA antigen-specificity platform. Breadth was defined as the fraction of unique TCRs that were SARS-CoV-2-associated. Depth was defined as the fraction of total T cells that were SARS-CoV-2-associated. Each spike-specific TCR was assigned to its reactive spike region and to a CD4 or CD8 class using the MIRA data. Log10-transformed breadth and depth values were compared by one-way ANOVA with Sidak's multiple comparisons tests. Drawn from immuneACCESS, this table holds only the in-frame rearrangements with V and J called that TCRdb kept. Clones are partly lost; checked studies trace under half to an unresolved V gene and leave the rest unexplained. D and trimming come from the DNA, and the V and J calls and clone size come from that table. This sample lists 150,000 to 200,000 clones; more than 80% were detected once. The ten largest clones capture 3.5% to 5% of the sample.

The germline V gene specifies SGHRS as CDR1 and YFSETQ as CDR2. Trimming takes 0 bases off V and 5 bases off J; junction bases not matched to a gene: 15. Counted from cysteine to phenylalanine, this CDR3 has 20 amino acids. CDR3 DNA only is kept here, 60 bases in frame from base 1. Points on this clone: Its antigen specificity is not known. No much larger clone exists at a distance of one base, and base qualities are not known.

This specimen was peripheral blood, taken on day 0 of AZD1222 vaccination. The sequence joins TRBV5-1 to TRBJ2-5; 14 central nucleotides agree with TRBD2. The sequence was obtained from an adult in good health. The DNA reads as follows: TGCGCCAGCAGCTTGGACCTCTCCGGGACTAGCGGGAGAAGTAAGGAGACCCAGTACTTC. Translated, this is CASSLDLSGTSGRSKETQYF.